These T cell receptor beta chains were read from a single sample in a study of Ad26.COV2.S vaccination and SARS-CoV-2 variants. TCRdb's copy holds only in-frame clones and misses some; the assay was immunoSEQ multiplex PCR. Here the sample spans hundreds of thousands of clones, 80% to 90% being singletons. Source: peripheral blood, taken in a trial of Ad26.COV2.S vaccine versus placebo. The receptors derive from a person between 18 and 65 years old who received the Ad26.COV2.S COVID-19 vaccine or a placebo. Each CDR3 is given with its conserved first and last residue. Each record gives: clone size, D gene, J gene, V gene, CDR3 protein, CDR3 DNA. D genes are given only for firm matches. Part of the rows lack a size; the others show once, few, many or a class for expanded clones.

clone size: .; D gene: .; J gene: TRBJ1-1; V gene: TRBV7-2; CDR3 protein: CASSLVMGGPMNTEAFF; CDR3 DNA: TGTGCCAGCAGCTTAGTTATGGGGGGGCCGATGAACACTGAAGCTTTCTTT
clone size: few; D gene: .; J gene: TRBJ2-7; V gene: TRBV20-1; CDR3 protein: CSASSVKKTYEQYF; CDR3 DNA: TGCAGTGCTAGTAGTGTCAAAAAAACCTACGAGCAGTACTTC
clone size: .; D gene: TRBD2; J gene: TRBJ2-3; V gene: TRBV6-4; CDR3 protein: CASSLSGEADTQYF; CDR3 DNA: TGTGCCAGCAGCCTTAGCGGGGAGGCAGATACGCAGTATTTT
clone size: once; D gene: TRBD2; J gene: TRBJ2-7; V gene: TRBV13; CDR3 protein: CASSLGLAGAYEQYF; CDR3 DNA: TGTGCCAGCAGCTTAGGCCTAGCGGGGGCCTACGAGCAGTACTTC
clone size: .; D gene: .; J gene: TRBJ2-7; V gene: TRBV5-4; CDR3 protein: CASSLGGLTYEQYF; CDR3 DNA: TGTGCCAGCAGCTTGGGTGGACTAACCTACGAGCAGTACTTC
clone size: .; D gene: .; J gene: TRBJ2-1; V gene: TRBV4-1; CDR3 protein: CASSQATSSYNEQFF; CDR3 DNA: TGCGCCAGCAGCCAAGCGACAAGCTCCTACAATGAGCAGTTCTTC
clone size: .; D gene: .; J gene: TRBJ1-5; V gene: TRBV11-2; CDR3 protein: CASGSHSNQPQHF; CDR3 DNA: TGTGCGTCAGGGTCTCATAGCAATCAGCCCCAGCATTTT
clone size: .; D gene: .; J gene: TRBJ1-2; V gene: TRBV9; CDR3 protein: CASSVDPGGYGYTF; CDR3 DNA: TGTGCCAGCAGCGTAGATCCGGGCGGCTATGGCTACACCTTC
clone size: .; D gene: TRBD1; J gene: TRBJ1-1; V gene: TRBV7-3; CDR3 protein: CASSLVGTAEAFF; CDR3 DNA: TGTGCCAGCAGCTTAGTTGGGACAGCAGAAGCTTTCTTT
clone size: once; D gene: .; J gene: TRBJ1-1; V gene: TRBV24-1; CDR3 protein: CATLGKGGNTEAFF; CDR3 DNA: TGTGCCACCTTAGGTAAGGGGGGGAACACTGAAGCTTTCTTT
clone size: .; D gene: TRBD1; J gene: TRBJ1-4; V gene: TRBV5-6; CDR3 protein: CASSRLGQGGEKLFF; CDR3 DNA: TGTGCCAGCAGTCGGCTCGGACAGGGGGGCGAAAAACTGTTTTTT
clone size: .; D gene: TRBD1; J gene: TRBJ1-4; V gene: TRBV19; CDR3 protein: CASSRGRQGRGEKLFF; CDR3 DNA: TGTGCCAGTAGTAGGGGCCGACAGGGTCGGGGTGAAAAACTGTTTTTT
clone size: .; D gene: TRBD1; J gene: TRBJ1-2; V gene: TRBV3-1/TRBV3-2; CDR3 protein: CASSQYTGGYGYTF; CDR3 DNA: TGTGCCAGCAGCCAATATACAGGGGGCTATGGCTACACCTTC
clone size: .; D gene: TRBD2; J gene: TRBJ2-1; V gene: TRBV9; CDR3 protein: CASSVWRGENNEQFF; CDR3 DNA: TGTGCCAGCAGCGTATGGCGGGGGGAAAACAATGAGCAGTTCTTC
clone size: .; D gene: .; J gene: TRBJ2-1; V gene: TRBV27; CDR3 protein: CASSFIGNPKQFF; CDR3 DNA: TGTGCCAGCAGTTTTATCGGGAACCCGAAGCAGTTCTTC
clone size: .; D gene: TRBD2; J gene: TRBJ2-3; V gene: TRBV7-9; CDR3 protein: CASSPGLAGGPDTQYF; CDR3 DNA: TGTGCCAGCAGCCCAGGACTAGCGGGAGGTCCCGATACGCAGTATTTT
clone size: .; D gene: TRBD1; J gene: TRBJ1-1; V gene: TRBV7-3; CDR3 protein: CASSSSGTGNTEAFF; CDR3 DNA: TGTGCCAGCAGCTCGTCCGGGACAGGGAACACTGAAGCTTTCTTT
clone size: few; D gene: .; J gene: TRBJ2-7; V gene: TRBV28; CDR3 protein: CASSLPGWEQYF; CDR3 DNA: TGTGCCAGCAGTCTTCCAGGGTGGGAGCAGTACTTC
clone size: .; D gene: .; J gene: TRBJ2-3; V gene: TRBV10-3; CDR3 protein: CAISPGGDTDTQYF; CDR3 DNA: TGTGCCATCTCTCCCGGGGGCGACACAGATACGCAGTATTTT
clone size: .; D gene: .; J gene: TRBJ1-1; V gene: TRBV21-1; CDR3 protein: CASRRLNEGFGAFF; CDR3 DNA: TGTGCCAGTAGACGGCTGAATGAAGGGTTCGGAGCTTTCTTT
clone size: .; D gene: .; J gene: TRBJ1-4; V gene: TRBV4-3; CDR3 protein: CASSHLGASNEKLFF; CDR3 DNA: TGCGCCAGCAGCCATCTAGGGGCGTCTAATGAAAAACTGTTTTTT
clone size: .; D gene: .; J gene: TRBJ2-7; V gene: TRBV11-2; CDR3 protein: CASSLDEARYYEQYF; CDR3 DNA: TGTGCCAGCAGCTTAGACGAAGCCAGGTACTACGAGCAGTACTTC
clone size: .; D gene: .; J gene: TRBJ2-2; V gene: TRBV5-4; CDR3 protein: CASSPRNTGELFF; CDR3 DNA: TGTGCCAGCAGTCCGCGGAACACCGGGGAGCTGTTTTTT
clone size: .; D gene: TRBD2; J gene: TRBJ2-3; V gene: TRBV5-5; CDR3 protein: CASSPVGTSGLDTQYF; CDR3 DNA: TGTGCCAGCAGCCCGGTCGGGACTAGCGGACTAGATACGCAGTATTTT
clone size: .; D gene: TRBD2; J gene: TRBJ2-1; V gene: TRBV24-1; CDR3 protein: CATSDLQVAGSYNEQFF; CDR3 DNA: TGTGCCACCAGTGATTTGCAGGTAGCGGGCTCCTACAATGAGCAGTTCTTC
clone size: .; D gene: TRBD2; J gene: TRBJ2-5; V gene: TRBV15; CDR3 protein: CATSRGAGEDETQYF; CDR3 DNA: TGTGCCACCAGCAGAGGGGCGGGGGAGGACGAGACCCAGTACTTC
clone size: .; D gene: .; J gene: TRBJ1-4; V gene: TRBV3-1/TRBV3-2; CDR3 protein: CASSQGGGEKLFF; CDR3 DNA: TGTGCCAGCAGCCAGGGAGGGGGTGAAAAACTGTTTTTT
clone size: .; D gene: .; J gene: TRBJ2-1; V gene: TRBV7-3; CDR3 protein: CASSLAGNSYNEQFF; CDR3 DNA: TGTGCCAGCAGCCTCGCCGGGAACTCCTACAATGAGCAGTTCTTC
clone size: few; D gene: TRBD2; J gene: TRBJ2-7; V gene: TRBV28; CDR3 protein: CASSPVGFGTSDYEQYF; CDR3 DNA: TGTGCCAGCAGCCCCGTCGGTTTCGGGACTAGCGACTACGAGCAGTACTTC
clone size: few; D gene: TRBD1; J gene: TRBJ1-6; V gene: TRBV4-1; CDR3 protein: CASSPTGTGRSPLHF; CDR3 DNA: TGCGCCAGCAGCCCGACAGGGACGGGACGATCACCCCTCCACTTT
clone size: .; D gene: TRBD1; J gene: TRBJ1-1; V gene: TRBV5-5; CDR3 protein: CASSPGPRGSTEAFF; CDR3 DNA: TGTGCCAGCAGCCCGGGGCCCAGGGGGAGCACTGAAGCTTTCTTT
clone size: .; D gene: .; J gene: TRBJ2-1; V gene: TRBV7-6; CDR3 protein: CASSLGSGTTTYNEQFF; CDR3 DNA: TGTGCCAGCAGCCTAGGCTCCGGGACAACAACTTACAATGAGCAGTTCTTC
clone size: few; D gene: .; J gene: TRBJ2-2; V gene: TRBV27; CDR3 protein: CASSLSGAYTGELFF; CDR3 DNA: TGTGCCAGCAGTTTATCGGGGGCTTATACCGGGGAGCTGTTTTTT
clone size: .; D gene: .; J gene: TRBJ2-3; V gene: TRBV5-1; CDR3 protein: CASSSKADTQYF; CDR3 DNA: TGCGCCAGCAGCTCCAAGGCAGATACGCAGTATTTT
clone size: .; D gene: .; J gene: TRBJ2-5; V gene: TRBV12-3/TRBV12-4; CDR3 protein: CASSLNPRETQYF; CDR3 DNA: TGTGCCAGCAGTTTGAACCCCAGGGAGACCCAGTACTTC
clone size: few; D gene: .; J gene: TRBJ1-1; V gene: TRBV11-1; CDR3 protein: CASSLAGLNTEAFF; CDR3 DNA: TGTGCCAGCAGCTTAGCAGGGCTGAACACTGAAGCTTTCTTT
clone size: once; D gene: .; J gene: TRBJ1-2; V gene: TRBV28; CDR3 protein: CASSSMGGYTF; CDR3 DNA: TGTGCCAGCAGTTCAATGGGGGGCTACACCTTC
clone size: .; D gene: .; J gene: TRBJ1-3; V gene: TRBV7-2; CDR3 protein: CASSLAPAGTRGNTIYF; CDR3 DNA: TGTGCCAGCAGCCTAGCACCGGCAGGGACAAGGGGAAACACCATATATTTT
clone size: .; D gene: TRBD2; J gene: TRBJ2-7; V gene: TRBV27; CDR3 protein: CASSLSAASGRHEQYF; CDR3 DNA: TGTGCCAGCAGTTTATCTGCGGCTAGCGGGAGACACGAGCAGTACTTC
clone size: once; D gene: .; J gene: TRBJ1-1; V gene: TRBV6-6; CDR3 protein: CASSGDWGNTEAFF; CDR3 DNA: TGTGCCAGCAGTGGTGACTGGGGGAACACTGAAGCTTTCTTT
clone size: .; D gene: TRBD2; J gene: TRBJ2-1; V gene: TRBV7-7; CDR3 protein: CASSLGTSGIYNEQFF; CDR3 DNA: TGTGCCAGCAGCTTAGGGACTAGCGGGATCTACAATGAGCAGTTCTTC
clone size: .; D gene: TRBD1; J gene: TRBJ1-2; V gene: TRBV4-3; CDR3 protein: CASLQGAWGYTF; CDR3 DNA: TGCGCCAGCTTACAGGGGGCGTGGGGCTACACCTTC